The subject of this entry is one T cell receptor (beta chain). Its antigen remains unidentified. The entry originates in a study of T cells after yellow fever vaccination. Notes on the study in general: One caveat is that FACS-sorted repertoires could contain abundant clonotypes contaminating from the bulk population. The booster saw the reappearance of most primary-vaccination clones (roughly 97% CD4, around 88% CD8).

TCRdb processed the 5' RACE reads anew with MiXCR; each CDR3 protein has one entry. The table lists tens of thousands of distinct CDR3 sequences, around 7.1% of them singletons, with around 28% in the top ten. CDR3 length: 16 residues. Germline V lookup: CDR1 MGHRA, CDR2 YSYEKL. Unmatched junction bases numbered 4, after V lost 0 bases and J lost 7 bases. V and J are TRBV4-1 and TRBJ2-2, with 11 positions matching TRBD1. Source: CD8+ T cells sorted from PBMCs, taken roughly 10 days after the first yellow fever vaccination. This receptor was identified in a man aged 18 to 30 who received the YFV17D yellow fever vaccine. The DNA of the CDR3 is TGCGCCAGCAGCCAAGAGGACAGGGGGCTCGGCGGGGAGCTGTTTTTT. Residues: CASSQEDRGLGGELFF.